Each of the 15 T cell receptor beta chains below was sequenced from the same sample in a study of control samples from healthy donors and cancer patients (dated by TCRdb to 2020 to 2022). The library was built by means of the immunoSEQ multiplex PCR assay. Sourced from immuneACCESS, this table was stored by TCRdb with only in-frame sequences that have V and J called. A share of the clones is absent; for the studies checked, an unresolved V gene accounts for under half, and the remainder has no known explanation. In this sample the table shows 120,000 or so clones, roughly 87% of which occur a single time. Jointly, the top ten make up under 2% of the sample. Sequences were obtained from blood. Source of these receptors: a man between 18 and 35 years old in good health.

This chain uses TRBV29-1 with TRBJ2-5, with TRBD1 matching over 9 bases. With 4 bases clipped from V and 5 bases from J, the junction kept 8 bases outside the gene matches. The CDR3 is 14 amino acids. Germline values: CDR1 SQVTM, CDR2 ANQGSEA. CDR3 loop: CSVAWTGAGETQYF. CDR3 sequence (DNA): TGCAGCGTTGCATGGACAGGGGCGGGGGAGACCCAGTACTTC.

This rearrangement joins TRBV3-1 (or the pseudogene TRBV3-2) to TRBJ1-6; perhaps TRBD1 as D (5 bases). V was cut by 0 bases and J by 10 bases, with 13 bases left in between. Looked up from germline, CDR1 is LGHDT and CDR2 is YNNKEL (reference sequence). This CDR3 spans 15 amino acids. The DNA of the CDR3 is TGTGCCAGCAGCCAAGATAGGGGCGCCGAGTCACCCCTCCACTTT. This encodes CASSQDRGAESPLHF.

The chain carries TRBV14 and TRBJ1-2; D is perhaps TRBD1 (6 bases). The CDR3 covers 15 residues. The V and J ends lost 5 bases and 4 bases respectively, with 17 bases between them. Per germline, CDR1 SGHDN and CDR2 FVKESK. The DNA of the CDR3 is TGTGCCAGCAGCAGAACCATGACAGGCCTCTATGGCTACACCTTC. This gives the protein CASSRTMTGLYGYTF.

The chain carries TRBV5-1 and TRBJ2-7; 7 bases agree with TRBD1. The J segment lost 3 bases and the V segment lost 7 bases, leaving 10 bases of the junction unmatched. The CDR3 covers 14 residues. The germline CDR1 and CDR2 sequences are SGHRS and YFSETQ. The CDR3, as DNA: TGCGCCAGCTTCCCCATTGGACAGGACTACGAGCAGTACTTC. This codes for CASFPIGQDYEQYF.

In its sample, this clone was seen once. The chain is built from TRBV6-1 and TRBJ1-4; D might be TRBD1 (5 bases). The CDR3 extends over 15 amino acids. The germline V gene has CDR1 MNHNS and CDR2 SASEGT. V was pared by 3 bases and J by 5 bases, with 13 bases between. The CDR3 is CASSDNLGANEKLFF. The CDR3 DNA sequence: TGTGCCAGCAGTGACAACCTTGGGGCAAATGAAAAACTGTTTTTT.

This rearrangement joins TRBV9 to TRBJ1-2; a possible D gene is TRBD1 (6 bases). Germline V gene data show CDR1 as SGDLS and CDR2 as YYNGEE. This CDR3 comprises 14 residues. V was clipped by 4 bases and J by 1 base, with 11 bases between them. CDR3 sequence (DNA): TGTGCCAGCAGCCCTTACAGGGATAACTATGGCTACACCTTC. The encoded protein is CASSPYRDNYGYTF.

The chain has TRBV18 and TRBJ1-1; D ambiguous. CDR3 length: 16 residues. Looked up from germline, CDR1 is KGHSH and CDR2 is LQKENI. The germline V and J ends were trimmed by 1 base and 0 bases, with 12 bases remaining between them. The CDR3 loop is CASSPRVDSMNTEAFF. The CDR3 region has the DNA TGTGCCAGCTCACCACGAGTAGATAGCATGAACACTGAAGCTTTCTTT. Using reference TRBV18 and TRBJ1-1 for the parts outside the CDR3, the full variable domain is NAGVMQNPRHLVRRRGQEARLRCSPMKGHSHVYWYRQLPEEGLKFMVYLQKENIIDESGMPKERFSAEFPKEGPSILRIQQVVRGDSAAYFCASSPRVDSMNTEAFFGQGTRLTVV.

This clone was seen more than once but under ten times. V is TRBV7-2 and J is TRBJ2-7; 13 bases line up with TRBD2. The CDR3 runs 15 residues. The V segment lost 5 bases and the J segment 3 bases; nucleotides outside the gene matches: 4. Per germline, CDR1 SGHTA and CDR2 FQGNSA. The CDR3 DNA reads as TGTGCCAGCAGCGCTTGGACTAGCGGGAGCTACGAGCAGTACTTC. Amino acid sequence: CASSAWTSGSYEQYF.

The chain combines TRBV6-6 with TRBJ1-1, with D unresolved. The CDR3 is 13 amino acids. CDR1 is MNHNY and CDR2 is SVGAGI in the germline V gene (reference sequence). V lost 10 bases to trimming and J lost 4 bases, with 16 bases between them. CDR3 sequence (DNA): TGTGCCACCACAAACTTCGACGGCACTGAAGCTTTCTTT. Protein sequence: CATTNFDGTEAFF.

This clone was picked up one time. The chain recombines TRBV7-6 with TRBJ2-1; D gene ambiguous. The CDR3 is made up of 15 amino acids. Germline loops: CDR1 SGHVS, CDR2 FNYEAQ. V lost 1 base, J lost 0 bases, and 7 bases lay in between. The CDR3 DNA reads TGTGCCAGCAGCTTAGGACCGAGCTCCTACAATGAGCAGTTCTTC. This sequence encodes CASSLGPSSYNEQFF.

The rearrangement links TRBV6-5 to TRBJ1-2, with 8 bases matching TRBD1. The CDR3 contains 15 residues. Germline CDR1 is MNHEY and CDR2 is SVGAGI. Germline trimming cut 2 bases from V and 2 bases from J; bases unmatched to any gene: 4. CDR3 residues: CASSYAGQGNYGYTF. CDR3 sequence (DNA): TGTGCCAGCAGTTACGCCGGACAGGGAAACTATGGCTACACCTTC.

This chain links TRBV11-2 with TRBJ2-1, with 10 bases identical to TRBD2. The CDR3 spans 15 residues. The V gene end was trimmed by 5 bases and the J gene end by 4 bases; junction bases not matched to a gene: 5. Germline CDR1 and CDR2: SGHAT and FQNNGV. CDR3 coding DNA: TGTGCCAGCAGCCACACTAGCGGGAATTACAATGAGCAGTTCTTC. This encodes CASSHTSGNYNEQFF.

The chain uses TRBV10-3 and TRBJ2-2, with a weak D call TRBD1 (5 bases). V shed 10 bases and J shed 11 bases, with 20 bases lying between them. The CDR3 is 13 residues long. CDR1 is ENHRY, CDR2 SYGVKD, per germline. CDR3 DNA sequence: TGTGCCAACGCTGAATCAGGGTCCCGAGAGCTGTTTTTT. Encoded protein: CANAESGSRELFF.

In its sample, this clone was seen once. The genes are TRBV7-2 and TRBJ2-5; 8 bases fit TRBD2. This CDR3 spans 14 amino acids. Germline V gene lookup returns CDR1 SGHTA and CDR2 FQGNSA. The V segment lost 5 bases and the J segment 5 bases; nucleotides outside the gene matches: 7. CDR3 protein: CASSAGLAPETQYF. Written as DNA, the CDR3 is TGTGCCAGCAGCGCAGGACTAGCTCCTGAGACCCAGTACTTC.

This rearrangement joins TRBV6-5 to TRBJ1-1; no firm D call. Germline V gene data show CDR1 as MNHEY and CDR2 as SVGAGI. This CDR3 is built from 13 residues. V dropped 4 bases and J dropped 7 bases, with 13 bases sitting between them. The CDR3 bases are TGTGCCAGCAGTTCCTCGGGGTACAATGAAGCTTTCTTT. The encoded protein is CASSSSGYNEAFF.